The subject of this entry is one T cell receptor beta chain. Its antigen is currently unknown. The data were obtained in a study of vaccination and CD4 T cells after COVID-19. In the study overall: SARS-CoV-2 positivity in convalescent patients was established by nasal swab PCR; roughly 9 had mild and one severe disease. The cells in question were stimulated using overlapping spike peptides derived from SARS-CoV-2, HCoV-NL63, HCoV-OC43 and HCoV-229E. Cultures acting as controls obtained a CEFX pool, an HIV-1 Nef pool, or no peptide.

The Oncomine TCR Beta short-read assay sequenced DNA from cultured CD4+ T cells. TCRdb itself ran the PCR reads through MiXCR, one entry per CDR3 protein. The sample contains around 15,000 distinct CDR3 sequences, less than 60% of which appear only once. CDR3 length: 13 residues. Germline assignment: CDR1 LNHDA and CDR2 SQIVND (reference sequence). V was shortened by 7 bases and J by 1 base, with 8 bases between the two germline ends. As for time point: late sampling 161 to 241 days after vaccination in a few convalescent patients. Documented treatment: approximately 9-day PBMC culture with coronavirus spike peptide pools or control peptides (ViraFEST assay). Scientists separated out CD4+ T cells through negative selection following 10 days in culture.

This receptor was identified in a human donor who had recovered from COVID-19. The J gene is TRBJ1-5, the V gene TRBV19; D remains ambiguous. The sample consisted of CD4+ T cells from blood, cultured in vitro, taken about 7 months after SARS-CoV-2 vaccination. CDR3 in amino acids: CASMDTSNQPQHF. CDR3 sequence (DNA): TGTGCCAGTATGGATACAAGCAATCAGCCCCAGCATTTT.